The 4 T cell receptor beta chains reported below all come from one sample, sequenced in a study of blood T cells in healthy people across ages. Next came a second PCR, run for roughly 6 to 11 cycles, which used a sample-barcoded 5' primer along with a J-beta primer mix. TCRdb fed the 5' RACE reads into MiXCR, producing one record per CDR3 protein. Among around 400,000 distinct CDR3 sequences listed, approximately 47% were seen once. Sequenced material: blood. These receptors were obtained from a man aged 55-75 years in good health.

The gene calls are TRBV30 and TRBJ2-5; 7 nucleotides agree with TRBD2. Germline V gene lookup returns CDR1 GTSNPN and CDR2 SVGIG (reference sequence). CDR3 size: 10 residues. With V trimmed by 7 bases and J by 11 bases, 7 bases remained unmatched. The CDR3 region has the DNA TGTGCCTACTTTGGGGAGGGGCAGTACTTC. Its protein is CAYFGEGQYF.

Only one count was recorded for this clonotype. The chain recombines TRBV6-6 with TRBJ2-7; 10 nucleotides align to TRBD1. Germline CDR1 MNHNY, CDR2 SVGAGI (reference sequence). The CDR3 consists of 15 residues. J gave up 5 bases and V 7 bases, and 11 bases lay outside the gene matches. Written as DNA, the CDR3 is TGTGCCAGCACCTACCTGGGGACAGGGGTTGACGAGCAGTACTTC. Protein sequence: CASTYLGTGVDEQYF.

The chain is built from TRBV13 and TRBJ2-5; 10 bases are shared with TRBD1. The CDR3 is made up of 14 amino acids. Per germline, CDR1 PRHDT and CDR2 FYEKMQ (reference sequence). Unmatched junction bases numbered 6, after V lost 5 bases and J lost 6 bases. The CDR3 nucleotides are TGTGCCAGCAGCGCCGGACAGGGGGGACAGACCCAGTACTTC. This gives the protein CASSAGQGGQTQYF.

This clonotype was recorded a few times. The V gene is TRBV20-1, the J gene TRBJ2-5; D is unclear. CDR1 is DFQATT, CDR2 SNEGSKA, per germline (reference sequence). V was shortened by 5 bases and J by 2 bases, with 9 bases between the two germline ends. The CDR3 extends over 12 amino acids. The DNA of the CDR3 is TGCAGTGCTCCTTCGCTGCAAGAGACCCAGTACTTC. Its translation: CSAPSLQETQYF.